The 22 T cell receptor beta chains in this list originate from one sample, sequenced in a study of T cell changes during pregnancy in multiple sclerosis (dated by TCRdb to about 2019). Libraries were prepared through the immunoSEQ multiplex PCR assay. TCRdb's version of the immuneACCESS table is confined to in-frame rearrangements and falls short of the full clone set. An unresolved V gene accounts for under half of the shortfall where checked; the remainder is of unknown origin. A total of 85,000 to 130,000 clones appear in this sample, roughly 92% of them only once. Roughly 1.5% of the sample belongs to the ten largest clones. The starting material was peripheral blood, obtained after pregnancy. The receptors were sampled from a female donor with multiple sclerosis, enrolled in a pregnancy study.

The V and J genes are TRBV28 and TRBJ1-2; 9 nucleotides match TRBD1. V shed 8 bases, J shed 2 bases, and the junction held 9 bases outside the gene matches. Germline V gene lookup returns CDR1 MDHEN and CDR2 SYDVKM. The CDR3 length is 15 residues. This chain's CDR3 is CASGDGQGINYGYTF. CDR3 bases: TGTGCCAGCGGGGACGGACAGGGGATAAACTATGGCTACACCTTC.

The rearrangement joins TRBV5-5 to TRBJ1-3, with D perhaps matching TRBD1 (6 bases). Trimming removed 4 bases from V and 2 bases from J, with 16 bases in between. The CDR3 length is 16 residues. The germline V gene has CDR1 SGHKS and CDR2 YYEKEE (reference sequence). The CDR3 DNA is TGTGCCAGCAGCGATGACAGGATAAGGACTGGAAACACCATATATTTT. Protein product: CASSDDRIRTGNTIYF.

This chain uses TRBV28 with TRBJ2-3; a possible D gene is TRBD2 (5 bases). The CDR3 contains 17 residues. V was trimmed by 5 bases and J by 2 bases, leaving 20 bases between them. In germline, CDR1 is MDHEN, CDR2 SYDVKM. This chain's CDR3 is CASSRGGRHANTDTQYF. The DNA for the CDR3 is TGTGCCAGCAGTCGGGGTGGGAGACACGCGAACACAGATACGCAGTATTTT.

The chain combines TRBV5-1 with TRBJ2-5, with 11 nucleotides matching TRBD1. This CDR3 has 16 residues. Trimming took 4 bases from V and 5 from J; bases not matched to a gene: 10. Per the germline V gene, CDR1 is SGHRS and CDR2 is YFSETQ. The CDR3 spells CASSRSGTGGMETQYF. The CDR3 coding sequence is TGCGCCAGCAGCAGGTCGGGGACAGGGGGAATGGAGACCCAGTACTTC.

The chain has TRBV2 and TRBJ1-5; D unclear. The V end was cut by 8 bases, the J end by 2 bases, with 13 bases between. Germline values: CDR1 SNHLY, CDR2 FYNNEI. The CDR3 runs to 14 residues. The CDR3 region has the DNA TGTGCCAGCGCCCGGGGAGGCGGCAATCAGCCCCAGCATTTT. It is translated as CASARGGGNQPQHF.

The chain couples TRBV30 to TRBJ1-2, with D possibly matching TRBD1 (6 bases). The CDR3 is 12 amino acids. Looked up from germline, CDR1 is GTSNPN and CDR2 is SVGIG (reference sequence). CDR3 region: CSLRGGGYGYTF. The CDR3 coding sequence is TGTAGCCTTAGGGGGGGCGGCTATGGCTACACCTTC. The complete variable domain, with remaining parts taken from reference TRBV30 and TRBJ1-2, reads SQTIHQWPATLVQPVGSPLSLECTVEGTSNPNLYWYRQAAGRGLQLLFYSVGIGQISSEVPQNLSASRPQDRQFILSSKKLLLSDSGFYLCSLRGGGYGYTFGSGTRLTVV.

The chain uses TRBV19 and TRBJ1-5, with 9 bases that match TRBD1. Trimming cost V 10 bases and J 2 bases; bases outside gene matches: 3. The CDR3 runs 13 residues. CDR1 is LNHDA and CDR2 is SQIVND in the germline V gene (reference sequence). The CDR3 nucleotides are TGTGCCACCCGGGACAGGGGCAATCAGCCCCAGCATTTT. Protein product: CATRDRGNQPQHF.

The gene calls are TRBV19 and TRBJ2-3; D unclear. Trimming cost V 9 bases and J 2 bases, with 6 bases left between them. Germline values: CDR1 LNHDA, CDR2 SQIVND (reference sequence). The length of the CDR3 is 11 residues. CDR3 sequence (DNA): TGTGCCAGCCCTCCCACAGATACGCAGTATTTT. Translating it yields CASPPTDTQYF.

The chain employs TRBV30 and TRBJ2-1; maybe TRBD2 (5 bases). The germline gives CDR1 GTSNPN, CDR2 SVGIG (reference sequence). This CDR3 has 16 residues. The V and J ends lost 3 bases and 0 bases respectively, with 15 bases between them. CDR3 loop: CAWRANAGSSYNEQFF. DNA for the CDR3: TGTGCCTGGAGGGCGAACGCGGGTAGCTCCTACAATGAGCAGTTCTTC.

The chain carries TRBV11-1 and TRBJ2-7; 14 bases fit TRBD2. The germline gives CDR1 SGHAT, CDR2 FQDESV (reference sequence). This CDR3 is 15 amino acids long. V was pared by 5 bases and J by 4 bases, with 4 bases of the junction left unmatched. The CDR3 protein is CASSVGTSGSYEQYF. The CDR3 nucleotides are TGTGCCAGCAGCGTGGGGACTAGCGGGAGTTACGAGCAGTACTTC. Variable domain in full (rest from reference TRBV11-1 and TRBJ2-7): EAEVAQSPRYKITEKSQAVAFWCDPISGHATLYWYRQILGQGPELLVQFQDESVVDDSQLPKDRFSAERLKGVDSTLKIQPAELGDSAMYLCASSVGTSGSYEQYFGPGTRLTVT.

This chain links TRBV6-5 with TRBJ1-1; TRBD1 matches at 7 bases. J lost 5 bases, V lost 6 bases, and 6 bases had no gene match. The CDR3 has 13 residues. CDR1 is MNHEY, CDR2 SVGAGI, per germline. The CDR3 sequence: CASSLQGRTEAFF. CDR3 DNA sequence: TGTGCCAGCAGCCTACAGGGGCGGACTGAAGCTTTCTTT.

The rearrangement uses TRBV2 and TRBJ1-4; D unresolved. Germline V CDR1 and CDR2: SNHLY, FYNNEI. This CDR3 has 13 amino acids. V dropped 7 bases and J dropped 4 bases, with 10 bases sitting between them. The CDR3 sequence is CASKRGHNEKLFF. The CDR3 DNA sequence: TGTGCCAGCAAACGAGGCCATAATGAAAAACTGTTTTTT. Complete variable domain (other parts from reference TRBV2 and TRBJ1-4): EPEVTQTPSHQVTQMGQEVILRCVPISNHLYFYWYRQILGQKVEFLVSFYNNEISEKSEIFDDQFSVERPDGSNFTLKIRSTKLEDSAMYFCASKRGHNEKLFFGSGTQLSVL.

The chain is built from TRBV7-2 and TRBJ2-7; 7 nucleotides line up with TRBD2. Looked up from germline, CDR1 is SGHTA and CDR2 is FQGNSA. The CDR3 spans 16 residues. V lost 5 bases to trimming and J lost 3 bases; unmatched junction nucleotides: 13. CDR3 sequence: CASSPRWGGSSYEQYF. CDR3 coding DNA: TGTGCCAGCAGCCCCAGGTGGGGCGGGAGCAGCTACGAGCAGTACTTC.

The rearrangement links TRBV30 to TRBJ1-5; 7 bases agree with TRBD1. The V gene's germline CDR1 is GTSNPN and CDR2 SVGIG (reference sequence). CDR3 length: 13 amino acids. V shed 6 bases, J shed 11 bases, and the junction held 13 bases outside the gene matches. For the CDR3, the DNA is TGTGCCTGCCTCGTAAAGGGGGCAAATGCCCAGCATTTT. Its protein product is CACLVKGANAQHF.

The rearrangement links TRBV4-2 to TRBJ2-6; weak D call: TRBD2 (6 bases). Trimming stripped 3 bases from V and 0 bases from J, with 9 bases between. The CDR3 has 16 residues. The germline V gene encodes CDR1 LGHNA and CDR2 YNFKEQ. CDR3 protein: CASSQEGFSGANVLTF. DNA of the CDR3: TGTGCCAGCAGCCAGGAGGGATTCTCTGGGGCCAACGTCCTGACTTTC.

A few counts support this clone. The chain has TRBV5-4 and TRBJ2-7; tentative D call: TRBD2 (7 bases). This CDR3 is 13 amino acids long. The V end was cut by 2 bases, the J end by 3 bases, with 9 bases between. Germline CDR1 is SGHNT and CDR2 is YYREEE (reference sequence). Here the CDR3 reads CASSFRGGYEQYF. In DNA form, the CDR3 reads TGTGCCAGCAGCTTTAGGGGGGGCTACGAGCAGTACTTC.

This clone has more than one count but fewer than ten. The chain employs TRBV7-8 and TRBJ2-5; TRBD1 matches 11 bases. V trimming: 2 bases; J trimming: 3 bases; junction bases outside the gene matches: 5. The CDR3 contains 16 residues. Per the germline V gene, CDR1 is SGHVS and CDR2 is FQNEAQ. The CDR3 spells CASSLFSGQGEETQYF. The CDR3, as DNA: TGTGCCAGCAGCTTATTCTCGGGACAGGGGGAAGAGACCCAGTACTTC.

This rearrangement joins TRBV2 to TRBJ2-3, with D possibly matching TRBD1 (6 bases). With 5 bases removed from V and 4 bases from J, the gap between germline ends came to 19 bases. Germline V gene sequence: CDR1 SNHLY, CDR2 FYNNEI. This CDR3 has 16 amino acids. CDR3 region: CASSWDTIFSADTQYF. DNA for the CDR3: TGTGCCAGCAGTTGGGACACCATCTTCAGCGCAGATACGCAGTATTTT.

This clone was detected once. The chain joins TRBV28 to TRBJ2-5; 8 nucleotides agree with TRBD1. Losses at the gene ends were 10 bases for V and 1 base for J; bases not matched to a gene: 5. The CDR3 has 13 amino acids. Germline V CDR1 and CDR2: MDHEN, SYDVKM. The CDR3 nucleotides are TGTGCCAACTTTGGACAGGGCCAAGAGACCCAGTACTTC. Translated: CANFGQGQETQYF. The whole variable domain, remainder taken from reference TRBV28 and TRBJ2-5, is DVKVTQSSRYLVKRTGEKVFLECVQDMDHENMFWYRQDPGLGLRLIYFSYDVKMKEKGDIPEGYSVSREKKERFSLILESASTNQTSMYLCANFGQGQETQYFGPGTRLLVL.

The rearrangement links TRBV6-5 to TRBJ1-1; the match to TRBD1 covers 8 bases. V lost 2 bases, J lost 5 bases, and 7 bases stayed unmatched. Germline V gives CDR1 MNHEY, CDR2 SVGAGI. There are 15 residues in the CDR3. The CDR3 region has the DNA TGTGCCAGCAGTTACGCCAGGGGGCGCGGAACTGAAGCTTTCTTT. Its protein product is CASSYARGRGTEAFF.

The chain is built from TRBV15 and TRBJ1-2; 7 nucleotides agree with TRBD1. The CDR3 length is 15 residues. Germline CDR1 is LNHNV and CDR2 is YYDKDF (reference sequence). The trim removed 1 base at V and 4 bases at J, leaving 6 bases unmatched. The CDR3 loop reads CATSRAATGVYGYTF. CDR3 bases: TGTGCCACCAGCAGAGCCGCTACAGGGGTCTATGGCTACACCTTC.

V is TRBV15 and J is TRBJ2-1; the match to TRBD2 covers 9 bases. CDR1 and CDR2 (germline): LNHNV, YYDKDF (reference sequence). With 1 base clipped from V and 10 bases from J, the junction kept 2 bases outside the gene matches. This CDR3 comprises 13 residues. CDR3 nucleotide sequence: TGTGCCACCAGCAGAGGTCTAGCGGGAGAGCAGTTCTTC. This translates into CATSRGLAGEQFF.